This entry describes one T cell receptor beta chain. The CDR3 totals 13 residues. The ends lost 3 bases at V and 4 bases at J; junction bases unmatched: 1. Germline V gene sequence: CDR1 KGHSH, CDR2 LQKENI. These data originate in a study of cytomegalovirus exposure and HLA in healthy donors. PCR was performed using 60 Vbeta and 13 Jbeta primers. Some clones are missing from TCRdb's copy, which holds only in-frame ones; the method was immunoSEQ multiplex PCR. The repertoire table contains tens of thousands of clones. The V gene is TRBV18, the J gene TRBJ1-2, with 8 positions matching TRBD1. The sequence was obtained from a man aged 45 to 65 in good health and CMV-seropositive. The sample taken for sequencing was PBMCs. The CDR3 sequence: CASSPRGLYGYTF. The DNA for the CDR3 is TGTGCCAGCTCACCCAGGGGGCTCTATGGCTACACCTTC.